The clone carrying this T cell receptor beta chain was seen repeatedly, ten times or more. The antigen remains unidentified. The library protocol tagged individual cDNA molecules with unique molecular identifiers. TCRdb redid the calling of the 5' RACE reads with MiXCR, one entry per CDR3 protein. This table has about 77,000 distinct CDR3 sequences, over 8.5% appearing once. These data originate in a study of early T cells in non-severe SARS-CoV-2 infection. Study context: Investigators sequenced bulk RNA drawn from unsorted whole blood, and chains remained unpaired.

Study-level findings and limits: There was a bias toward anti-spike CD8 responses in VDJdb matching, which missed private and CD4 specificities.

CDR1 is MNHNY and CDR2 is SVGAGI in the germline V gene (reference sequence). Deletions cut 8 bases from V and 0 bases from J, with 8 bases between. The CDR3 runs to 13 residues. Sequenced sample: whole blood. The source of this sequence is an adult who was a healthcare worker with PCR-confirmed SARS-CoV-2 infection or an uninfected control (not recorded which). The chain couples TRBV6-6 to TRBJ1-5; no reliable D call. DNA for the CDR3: TGTGCCAGCGTACTGGGTAGCAATCAGCCCCAGCATTTT. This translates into CASVLGSNQPQHF.